A selection of T cell receptor beta chains follows, all from one sample in a study of T cells in Graves' hyperthyroidism and ophthalmopathy. TCRdb re-derived calls from the multiplex PCR reads in MiXCR, one entry per CDR3 protein. The sample shows roughly 840,000 distinct CDR3 sequences, 38% of them seen only once. Sequenced input: blood. The receptors come from a man in his late teens or twenties with Graves' hyperthyroidism. The CDR3 runs from the conserved cysteine through the conserved F or W. D genes are given only for firm matches. Clone size, where shown, is once, few, many, or a class for clones that have expanded.

v_call: TRBV7-9; j_call: TRBJ1-1; clone_size: many; d_call: TRBD1; cdr3_aa: CASSLTGDGTEAFF; cdr3_nt: TGTGCCAGCAGTCTGACAGGGGATGGCACTGAAGCTTTCTTT
v_call: TRBV12-3/TRBV12-4; j_call: TRBJ2-5; clone_size: few; d_call: TRBD1; cdr3_aa: CASSPGDRGRETQYF; cdr3_nt: TGTGCCAGCAGCCCAGGGGACAGGGGGCGAGAGACCCAGTACTTC
v_call: TRBV12-3/TRBV12-4; j_call: TRBJ1-1; clone_size: few; d_call: .; cdr3_aa: CASSLRQASEAFF; cdr3_nt: TGTGCCAGCAGTTTAAGGCAGGCCTCTGAAGCTTTCTTT
v_call: TRBV7-9; j_call: TRBJ1-5; clone_size: .; d_call: .; cdr3_aa: CASSQDPAGDQPQHF; cdr3_nt: TGTGCCAGCAGCCAAGATCCGGCAGGGGACCAGCCCCAGCATTTT
v_call: TRBV19; j_call: TRBJ2-5; clone_size: .; d_call: .; cdr3_aa: CVSSIMAGQETQYF; cdr3_nt: TGTGTCAGTAGTATCATGGCAGGCCAAGAGACCCAGTACTTC
v_call: TRBV7-9; j_call: TRBJ1-1; clone_size: .; d_call: .; cdr3_aa: CASTTLGGNTEAFF; cdr3_nt: TGTGCCAGCACCACCTTGGGGGGAAACACTGAAGCTTTCTTT
v_call: TRBV10-3; j_call: TRBJ1-2; clone_size: many; d_call: TRBD1; cdr3_aa: CAISEWTGLDYGYTF; cdr3_nt: TGTGCCATCAGTGAATGGACAGGGTTGGACTATGGCTACACCTTC
v_call: TRBV7-2; j_call: TRBJ2-2; clone_size: .; d_call: .; cdr3_aa: CASSLAAAYTGELFF; cdr3_nt: TGTGCCAGCAGCTTAGCCGCCGCGTACACCGGGGAGCTGTTTTTT
v_call: TRBV5-1; j_call: TRBJ2-5; clone_size: .; d_call: TRBD2; cdr3_aa: CASSSGTIRETQYF; cdr3_nt: TGCGCCAGCAGCTCGGGGACTATTCGAGAGACCCAGTACTTC
v_call: TRBV6-5; j_call: TRBJ2-5; clone_size: few; d_call: .; cdr3_aa: CASRLQVRETQYF; cdr3_nt: TGTGCCAGCAGACTACAGGTTCGAGAGACCCAGTACTTC
v_call: TRBV19; j_call: TRBJ1-5; clone_size: many; d_call: .; cdr3_aa: CASSPRVQPQHF; cdr3_nt: TGTGCCAGTAGTCCCAGGGTTCAGCCCCAGCATTTT
v_call: TRBV15; j_call: TRBJ1-6; clone_size: few; d_call: .; cdr3_aa: CATSSESGGEDSPLHF; cdr3_nt: TGTGCCACCAGCAGTGAGTCCGGGGGAGAGGATTCACCCCTCCACTTT
v_call: TRBV10-3; j_call: TRBJ1-1; clone_size: .; d_call: TRBD1; cdr3_aa: CAISAGTGRTEAFF; cdr3_nt: TGTGCCATCAGTGCCGGGACAGGTAGAACTGAAGCTTTCTTT
v_call: TRBV20-1; j_call: TRBJ1-5; clone_size: .; d_call: TRBD1; cdr3_aa: CSARDRPSQPQHF; cdr3_nt: TGCAGTGCTAGGGACAGGCCCTCCCAGCCCCAGCATTTT
v_call: TRBV20-1; j_call: TRBJ1-6; clone_size: .; d_call: TRBD1; cdr3_aa: CSARWGQGQIGHF; cdr3_nt: TGCAGTGCTAGATGGGGTCAGGGACAGATCGGCCACTTT
v_call: TRBV7-2; j_call: TRBJ1-3; clone_size: many; d_call: .; cdr3_aa: CASRRESTDTIYF; cdr3_nt: TGTGCCAGCAGGAGGGAATCAACGGACACCATATATTTT
v_call: TRBV25-1; j_call: TRBJ2-7; clone_size: many; d_call: .; cdr3_aa: CASSEGQGSGQYF; cdr3_nt: TGTGCCAGCAGTGAAGGGCAGGGCTCGGGGCAGTACTTC
v_call: TRBV10-3; j_call: TRBJ1-1; clone_size: .; d_call: TRBD1; cdr3_aa: CAIYETGTDTEAFF; cdr3_nt: TGTGCCATTTATGAGACAGGGACTGACACTGAAGCTTTCTTT
v_call: TRBV20-1; j_call: TRBJ1-2; clone_size: .; d_call: .; cdr3_aa: CSARRDPTYGYTF; cdr3_nt: TGCAGTGCTAGAAGGGATCCCACCTATGGCTACACCTTC
v_call: TRBV7-9; j_call: TRBJ1-1; clone_size: many; d_call: TRBD1; cdr3_aa: CASSLEGGTSEAFF; cdr3_nt: TGTGCCAGCAGCTTAGAAGGGGGCACGTCTGAAGCTTTCTTT
v_call: TRBV9; j_call: TRBJ2-6; clone_size: .; d_call: TRBD1; cdr3_aa: CASSHSPGQGSGANVLTF; cdr3_nt: TGTGCCAGCAGCCATTCTCCCGGACAGGGCTCCGGGGCCAACGTCCTGACTTTC
v_call: TRBV19; j_call: TRBJ1-1; clone_size: many; d_call: .; cdr3_aa: CASIPNRVSTEAFF; cdr3_nt: TGTGCCAGTATACCGAACAGGGTGAGCACTGAAGCTTTCTTT
v_call: TRBV7-2; j_call: TRBJ2-7; clone_size: few; d_call: .; cdr3_aa: CASSLYQGSIYEQYF; cdr3_nt: TGTGCCAGCAGCTTATATCAGGGGTCGATCTACGAGCAGTACTTC
v_call: TRBV20-1; j_call: TRBJ2-7; clone_size: .; d_call: .; cdr3_aa: CSTKQGSEQYF; cdr3_nt: TGCAGTACTAAACAGGGAAGCGAGCAGTACTTC
v_call: TRBV20-1; j_call: TRBJ1-5; clone_size: few; d_call: .; cdr3_aa: CSAQKDRPQPQHF; cdr3_nt: TGCAGTGCCCAGAAAGACCGGCCTCAGCCCCAGCATTTT
v_call: TRBV6-5; j_call: TRBJ2-2; clone_size: .; d_call: TRBD1; cdr3_aa: CASGRGTGMAGELFF; cdr3_nt: TGTGCCAGCGGCCGAGGGACAGGGATGGCCGGGGAGCTGTTTTTT
v_call: TRBV7-6; j_call: TRBJ1-1; clone_size: many; d_call: .; cdr3_aa: CASSLGGHGTEAFF; cdr3_nt: TGTGCCAGCAGCTTAGGGGGGCACGGCACTGAAGCTTTCTTT
v_call: TRBV7-2; j_call: TRBJ1-2; clone_size: .; d_call: .; cdr3_aa: CASSLGEQTNYGYTF; cdr3_nt: TGTGCCAGCAGCTTGGGAGAGCAGACTAACTATGGCTACACCTTC
v_call: TRBV11-2; j_call: TRBJ2-5; clone_size: many; d_call: .; cdr3_aa: CASSSSQETQYF; cdr3_nt: TGTGCCAGCAGTTCAAGTCAAGAGACCCAGTACTTC
v_call: TRBV6-2/TRBV6-3; j_call: TRBJ1-1; clone_size: few; d_call: .; cdr3_aa: CASSEYRSQTEAFF; cdr3_nt: TGTGCCAGCAGTGAATATCGCAGCCAGACTGAAGCTTTCTTT
v_call: TRBV29-1; j_call: TRBJ2-7; clone_size: many; d_call: TRBD1; cdr3_aa: CSVGITGTDYEQYF; cdr3_nt: TGCAGCGTTGGGATTACTGGGACAGACTACGAGCAGTACTTC
v_call: TRBV29-1; j_call: TRBJ2-7; clone_size: .; d_call: .; cdr3_aa: CSVGAGLNEQYF; cdr3_nt: TGCAGCGTTGGGGCAGGGTTAAACGAGCAGTACTTC
v_call: TRBV15; j_call: TRBJ1-1; clone_size: many; d_call: .; cdr3_aa: CATSRDLNTEAFF; cdr3_nt: TGTGCCACCAGCAGGGATTTGAACACTGAAGCTTTCTTT
v_call: TRBV6-5; j_call: TRBJ2-2; clone_size: .; d_call: TRBD2; cdr3_aa: CASSLLKAGGPRELFF; cdr3_nt: TGTGCCAGCAGTTTATTGAAGGCGGGGGGCCCTCGGGAGCTGTTTTTT
v_call: TRBV11-1; j_call: TRBJ2-2; clone_size: .; d_call: .; cdr3_aa: CASSLIGSGELFF; cdr3_nt: TGTGCCAGCAGCTTAATCGGATCCGGGGAGCTGTTTTTT
v_call: TRBV7-2; j_call: TRBJ1-3; clone_size: few; d_call: .; cdr3_aa: CASSSQRSGNTIYF; cdr3_nt: TGTGCCAGCAGCTCTCAGCGCTCTGGAAACACCATATATTTT
v_call: TRBV7-2; j_call: TRBJ2-2; clone_size: .; d_call: TRBD2; cdr3_aa: CASSLTAGTRPTGELFF; cdr3_nt: TGTGCCAGCAGCTTAACGGCCGGGACTAGGCCCACCGGGGAGCTGTTTTTT
v_call: TRBV20-1; j_call: TRBJ1-1; clone_size: many; d_call: TRBD1; cdr3_aa: CSAQKGTVPEAFF; cdr3_nt: TGCAGTGCTCAAAAGGGGACAGTCCCTGAAGCTTTCTTT
v_call: TRBV25-1; j_call: TRBJ1-6; clone_size: many; d_call: TRBD1; cdr3_aa: CASSETGGSPLHF; cdr3_nt: TGTGCCAGCAGTGAAACAGGGGGGTCACCCCTCCACTTT
v_call: TRBV7-2; j_call: TRBJ2-7; clone_size: .; d_call: TRBD2; cdr3_aa: CASSLAWGRTSEPTGYF; cdr3_nt: TGTGCCAGCAGCTTAGCCTGGGGGCGGACTAGCGAGCCAACGGGGTACTTC
v_call: TRBV5-1; j_call: TRBJ2-5; clone_size: few; d_call: TRBD2; cdr3_aa: CASSSGGTSGSKETQYF; cdr3_nt: TGCGCCAGCAGCTCAGGCGGGACTAGCGGGAGTAAGGAGACCCAGTACTTC
v_call: TRBV20-1; j_call: TRBJ1-5; clone_size: many; d_call: .; cdr3_aa: CSARTGGAGNQPQHF; cdr3_nt: TGCAGTGCTAGGACTGGAGGAGCGGGCAATCAGCCCCAGCATTTT
v_call: TRBV25-1; j_call: TRBJ1-2; clone_size: .; d_call: .; cdr3_aa: CASSELGREGGYTF; cdr3_nt: TGTGCCAGCAGTGAATTGGGCAGGGAGGGTGGCTACACCTTC
v_call: TRBV9; j_call: TRBJ1-1; clone_size: many; d_call: .; cdr3_aa: CASSVESNTEAFF; cdr3_nt: TGTGCCAGCAGCGTAGAGTCGAACACTGAAGCTTTCTTT
v_call: TRBV6-5; j_call: TRBJ1-6; clone_size: .; d_call: .; cdr3_aa: CASRWVINNSPLHF; cdr3_nt: TGTGCCAGCAGATGGGTGATTAATAATTCACCCCTCCACTTT
v_call: TRBV9; j_call: TRBJ1-1; clone_size: .; d_call: .; cdr3_aa: CASSEGGTLNTEAFF; cdr3_nt: TGTGCCAGCAGCGAGGGGGGGACCCTGAACACTGAAGCTTTCTTT